This entry lists 28 T cell receptor beta chains sequenced from one sample in a study of cytomegalovirus exposure and HLA in healthy donors. 60 Vbeta and 13 Jbeta primers were used in PCR. Profiled with immunoSEQ multiplex PCR; TCRdb holds only in-frame clones, not every one. This table holds 95,000 to 150,000 clones, over 8.5% found once. Source material: PBMCs. The source is a woman aged 40 to 55 in good health and CMV-seropositive.

The chain recombines TRBV2 with TRBJ1-1, with a weak D call TRBD1 (5 bases). The CDR3 runs to 13 residues. Trimming pared 3 bases from V and 2 bases from J, leaving 7 bases between. Germline lookup yields CDR1 SNHLY and CDR2 FYNNEI. CDR3 in amino acids: CASSEGPNTEAFF. For the CDR3, the DNA is TGTGCCAGCAGTGAGGGGCCAAACACTGAAGCTTTCTTT.

V is TRBV19 and J is TRBJ1-1; D perhaps matches TRBD1 (5 bases). The CDR3 loop spans 16 amino acids. Trimming removed 5 bases from V and 0 bases from J, with 16 bases in between. CDR1 LNHDA and CDR2 SQIVND come from the germline V gene (reference sequence). The CDR3 is CASSQGFGIMNTEAFF. The CDR3 DNA reads TGTGCCAGTAGTCAGGGTTTTGGTATCATGAACACTGAAGCTTTCTTT. Supplemented by reference TRBV19 and TRBJ1-1, the full variable domain reads DGGITQSPKYLFRKEGQNVTLSCEQNLNHDAMYWYRQDPGQGLRLIYYSQIVNDFQKGDIAEGYSVSREKKESFPLTVTSAQKNPTAFYLCASSQGFGIMNTEAFFGQGTRLTVV.

The rearrangement uses TRBV12-5 and TRBJ2-1, with no clear D. The germline V gene has CDR1 LGHNT and CDR2 FRNRAP. Trimming pared 4 bases from V and 10 bases from J, leaving 17 bases between. CDR3 length: 14 amino acids. In DNA form, the CDR3 reads TGTGCTAGTGGTTCACATGATACAGCTGGGGAGCAGTTCTTC. Its protein is CASGSHDTAGEQFF.

The chain has TRBV7-9 and TRBJ2-2, with 9 bases lining up with TRBD2. This CDR3 has 16 residues. The J segment lost 1 base and the V segment lost 2 bases, leaving 2 bases of the junction unmatched. In germline, CDR1 is SEHNR, CDR2 FQNEAQ (reference sequence). The chain's CDR3 is CASSLSSGGNTGELFF. The CDR3 region has the DNA TGTGCCAGCAGCTTAAGTAGCGGGGGGAACACCGGGGAGCTGTTTTTT.

This clone was counted a few times. J is TRBJ1-1 and V is TRBV12-5; 11 nucleotides align to TRBD1. The CDR3 consists of 21 residues. Germline CDR1 reads LGHNT; CDR2 reads FRNRAP. V dropped 1 base and J dropped 3; count of bases not matched to a gene: 19. This CDR3 is CASGLALSSRDRGTWDTEAFF. Here the CDR3 DNA reads TGTGCTAGTGGTTTGGCCCTATCCTCCCGGGACAGGGGGACATGGGACACTGAAGCTTTCTTT.

CDR3 in amino acids: CAWTKGSGQPQHF. In DNA, the CDR3 is TGTGCCTGGACTAAGGGTAGCGGTCAGCCCCAGCATTTT. The chain combines TRBV30 with TRBJ1-5; D not resolved. V dropped 4 bases and J dropped 6 bases, with 13 bases sitting between them. The germline CDR1 and CDR2 sequences are GTSNPN and SVGIG (reference sequence). This CDR3 is built from 13 residues.

This clone came up a few times. J is TRBJ2-3 and V is TRBV5-1; a weak D match, TRBD2 (7 bases). The CDR3 covers 16 residues. Trimming pared 7 bases from V and 0 bases from J, leaving 18 bases between. Germline assignment: CDR1 SGHRS and CDR2 YFSETQ. The CDR3 bases are TGCGCCAGCTACCCTGGGGGGGGCAGGAGCACAGATACGCAGTATTTT. It translates to CASYPGGGRSTDTQYF.

This clone was detected a few times. The rearrangement joins TRBV5-1 to TRBJ2-6; D unclear. V was shortened by 3 bases and J by 0 bases, with 7 bases between the two germline ends. The CDR3 runs 15 residues. Germline assignment: CDR1 SGHRS and CDR2 YFSETQ. The CDR3 protein is CASSSESSGANVLTF. In DNA, the CDR3 is TGCGCCAGCAGCTCGGAGAGCTCTGGGGCCAACGTCCTGACTTTC. The complete variable domain, with remaining parts taken from reference TRBV5-1 and TRBJ2-6, reads KAGVTQTPRYLIKTRGQQVTLSCSPISGHRSVSWYQQTPGQGLQFLFEYFSETQRNKGNFPGRFSGRQFSNSRSEMNVSTLELGDSALYLCASSSESSGANVLTFGAGSRLTVL.

The CDR3 sequence is CASSSPGHYSNQPQHF. In nucleotides, the CDR3 is TGTGCCAGTAGTTCACCGGGACACTATAGCAATCAGCCCCAGCATTTT. The chain has TRBV19 and TRBJ1-5; D perhaps matches TRBD1 (6 bases). Germline CDR1 is LNHDA and CDR2 is SQIVND (reference sequence). The CDR3 runs to 16 residues. With 5 bases removed from V and 0 bases from J, the gap between germline ends came to 14 bases.

The chain couples TRBV7-2 to TRBJ1-2, with D possibly TRBD1 on 5 matching bases. V lost 1 base and J lost 8, with 20 bases in between. The CDR3 has 16 amino acids. The germline V gene has CDR1 SGHTA and CDR2 FQGNSA. CDR3 sequence: CASSLGRGKVSGGYTF. The CDR3, as DNA: TGTGCCAGCAGCTTAGGCCGGGGGAAGGTATCGGGCGGCTACACCTTC.

V is TRBV18 and J is TRBJ2-7, with 8 bases fitting TRBD1. The CDR3 runs to 15 residues. CDR1 and CDR2 from the germline V gene are KGHSH and LQKENI. V lost 4 bases and J lost 2; bases outside the gene matches: 7. CDR3: CASSHGTGGTYEQYF. DNA for the CDR3: TGTGCCAGCTCACACGGGACAGGCGGGACCTACGAGCAGTACTTC.

As DNA, the CDR3 is TGTGCCAGCAGCTCCTCTCCCGAGACAGGTGTCTATGGCTACACCTTC. Amino acid sequence: CASSSSPETGVYGYTF. The chain recombines TRBV7-3 with TRBJ1-2; a weak D match, TRBD1 (6 bases). Deletions cut 4 bases from V and 4 bases from J, with 19 bases between. Germline CDR1 and CDR2: SGHTA and FQGTGA. CDR3 length: 16 amino acids.

V and J are TRBV7-9 and TRBJ2-5, with a tentative D call TRBD2 (5 bases). Germline CDR1 is SEHNR and CDR2 is FQNEAQ (reference sequence). V was trimmed by 1 base and J by 5 bases, leaving 14 bases between them. The length of the CDR3 is 15 residues. The CDR3 bases are TGTGCCAGCAGCTTAGGAGGCCCGGGGTCGGAGACCCAGTACTTC. Residues: CASSLGGPGSETQYF. Full variable domain (remainder filled in from reference TRBV7-9 and TRBJ2-5): DTGVSQNPRHKITKRGQNVTFRCDPISEHNRLYWYRQTLGQGPEFLTYFQNEAQLEKSRLLSDRFSAERPKGSFSTLEIQRTEQGDSAMYLCASSLGGPGSETQYFGPGTRLLVL.

This clone was counted a few times. The J gene is TRBJ2-7, the V gene TRBV5-1; D uncertain. The CDR3 loop spans 13 amino acids. The germline gives CDR1 SGHRS, CDR2 YFSETQ. V was pared by 0 bases and J by 1 base, with 5 bases between. The CDR3 loop is CASSLDGSYEQYF. CDR3 DNA sequence: TGCGCCAGCAGCTTGGACGGGTCCTACGAGCAGTACTTC. Full variable domain (remainder filled in from reference TRBV5-1 and TRBJ2-7): KAGVTQTPRYLIKTRGQQVTLSCSPISGHRSVSWYQQTPGQGLQFLFEYFSETQRNKGNFPGRFSGRQFSNSRSEMNVSTLELGDSALYLCASSLDGSYEQYFGPGTRLTVT.

This chain joins TRBV2 and TRBJ1-1; unclear D gene. The CDR3 runs to 13 residues. CDR1 is SNHLY, CDR2 FYNNEI, per germline. The V gene lost 2 bases and the J gene lost 4 bases, with 8 bases spanning the gap. The CDR3, as DNA: TGTGCCAGCAGTGAAAGAGTTAGCACTGAAGCTTTCTTT. Encoded protein: CASSERVSTEAFF.

V is TRBV7-2 and J is TRBJ2-6, with TRBD1 identical over 9 bases. The junction had 7 bases not matched to a gene; V was cut back by 5 bases and J by 2 bases. Germline V gene data show CDR1 as SGHTA and CDR2 as FQGNSA. The CDR3 length is 17 residues. The CDR3 bases are TGTGCCAGCAGCCTAGAGGGACAGGGAGCTGGGGCCAACGTCCTGACTTTC. It specifies CASSLEGQGAGANVLTF.

This clone has a handful of counts. The chain has TRBV5-1 and TRBJ2-6; D uncertain. This CDR3 has 15 residues. V dropped 5 bases and J dropped 2 bases, with 11 bases sitting between them. Per the germline V gene, CDR1 is SGHRS and CDR2 is YFSETQ. CDR3 loop: CASRLGRAGANVLTF. DNA of the CDR3: TGCGCCAGCAGACTTGGTCGGGCTGGGGCCAACGTCCTGACTTTC.

This chain links TRBV28 with TRBJ2-2; D remains unclear. The CDR3 is made up of 14 amino acids. V lost 3 bases and J 4 bases, leaving 9 bases between the germline ends. CDR1 is MDHEN and CDR2 is SYDVKM in the germline V gene. CDR3 loop: CASSFSGVTGELFF. CDR3 in DNA: TGTGCCAGCAGTTTTTCTGGAGTCACCGGGGAGCTGTTTTTT.

This clone was seen more than once but under ten times. J is TRBJ2-2 and V is TRBV13, with D perhaps matching TRBD1 (5 bases). V gave up 5 bases and J gave up 1 base, with 14 bases separating them. Germline assignment: CDR1 PRHDT and CDR2 FYEKMQ (reference sequence). This CDR3 is built from 16 residues. As DNA, the CDR3 is TGTGCCAGCAGCAGGGCAGGGTGGGGGAACACCGGGGAGCTGTTTTTT. It translates to CASSRAGWGNTGELFF.

This clone has more than one count but fewer than ten. The J gene is TRBJ2-1, the V gene TRBV7-3, with 8 bases fitting TRBD2. CDR1 and CDR2 (germline): SGHTA, FQGTGA. The CDR3 loop spans 14 amino acids. Trimming at V came to 5 bases and at J to 8 bases, leaving 8 bases not matched to a gene. CDR3 in DNA: TGTGCCAGCAGCCCACGCCCGGGAGGGGATGAGCAGTTCTTC. Translating it yields CASSPRPGGDEQFF.

This clone was seen only a few times. J is TRBJ1-3 and V is TRBV7-9; D uncertain. V was clipped by 2 bases and J by 0 bases, with 8 bases between them. The CDR3 runs 15 residues. Germline loops: CDR1 SEHNR, CDR2 FQNEAQ (reference sequence). CDR3 coding DNA: TGTGCCAGCAGCTTACAGTGGCCCTCTGGAAACACCATATATTTT. Translating gives CASSLQWPSGNTIYF.

This clone has more than one count but fewer than ten. The chain joins TRBV29-1 to TRBJ1-5; D is possibly TRBD1 (6 bases). The CDR3 loop spans 14 amino acids. The germline CDR1 and CDR2 sequences are SQVTM and ANQGSEA. The V end was cut by 4 bases, the J end by 3 bases, with 13 bases between. CDR3 nucleotide sequence: TGCAGCGTTGGAGGGGGGGCCGACAATCAGCCCCAGCATTTT. The encoded protein is CSVGGGADNQPQHF.

The chain uses TRBV14 and TRBJ1-1; D ambiguous. Germline V gene data show CDR1 as SGHDN and CDR2 as FVKESK. The V and J ends lost 4 bases and 11 bases respectively, with 17 bases between them. The CDR3 has 13 amino acids. The CDR3 DNA follows: TGTGCCAGCAGCCCCCTCCCGGGCTCGGGGGCTTTCTTT. Translating gives CASSPLPGSGAFF.

A remark on this clone: The junction departs from the called germline gene at one end, perhaps through a read error. The rearrangement links TRBV7-9 to TRBJ2-2; D ambiguous. Germline V CDR1 and CDR2: SEHNR, FQNEAQ (reference sequence). CDR3 length: 13 amino acids. As DNA, the CDR3 is TGTGCCAGAAGCTCGGTGAACACCGGGGAGCTGTTTTTT. This encodes CARSSVNTGELFF.

This clone was seen more than once but under ten times. The chain employs TRBV27 and TRBJ1-2; the D gene is possibly TRBD1 (6 bases). Germline lookup yields CDR1 MNHEY and CDR2 SMNVEV (reference sequence). With 2 bases removed from V and 7 bases from J, the gap between germline ends came to 14 bases. The CDR3 length is 14 residues. DNA of the CDR3: TGTGCCAGCAGTTTAGTGGGCAGGGGTGGTGGCTACACCTTC. It specifies CASSLVGRGGGYTF.

This chain joins TRBV14 and TRBJ2-7; tentatively, D is TRBD2 (5 bases). The germline V gene has CDR1 SGHDN and CDR2 FVKESK. The germline V and J ends were trimmed by 4 bases and 5 bases, with 6 bases remaining between them. CDR3 length: 11 residues. CDR3 region: CASSRGHEQYF. The CDR3 bases are TGTGCCAGCAGCCGAGGGCACGAGCAGTACTTC.

This chain connects TRBV7-8 to TRBJ1-5; D is perhaps TRBD1 (6 bases). The CDR3 is 14 residues long. V shed 9 bases and J shed 2 bases, with 14 bases lying between them. Germline assignment: CDR1 SGHVS and CDR2 FQNEAQ. In nucleotides, the CDR3 is TGTGCCAGTTCAGGGGTTCATGGCAATCAGCCCCAGCATTTT. Its translation: CASSGVHGNQPQHF.

This clone was observed once. The chain recombines TRBV28 with TRBJ2-4; TRBD1 matches 7 bases. V lost 5 bases to trimming and J lost 12 bases; unmatched junction nucleotides: 10. CDR3 length: 13 residues. The V gene's germline CDR1 is MDHEN and CDR2 SYDVKM. The DNA for the CDR3 is TGTGCCAGCAGTCAATACAGGGGTGGCGGTCAGTACTTC. Protein sequence: CASSQYRGGGQYF.